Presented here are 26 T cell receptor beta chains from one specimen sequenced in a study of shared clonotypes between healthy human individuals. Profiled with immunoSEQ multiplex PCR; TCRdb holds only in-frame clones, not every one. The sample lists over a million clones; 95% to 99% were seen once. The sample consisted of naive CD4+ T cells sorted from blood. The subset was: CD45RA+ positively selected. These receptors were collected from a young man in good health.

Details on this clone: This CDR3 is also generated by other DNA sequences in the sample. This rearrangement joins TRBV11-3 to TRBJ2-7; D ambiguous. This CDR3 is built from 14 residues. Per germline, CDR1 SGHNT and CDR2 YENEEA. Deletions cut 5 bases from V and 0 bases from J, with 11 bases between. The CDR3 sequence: CASSPGGSSYEQYF. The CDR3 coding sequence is TGTGCCAGCAGCCCGGGCGGAAGCTCCTACGAGCAGTACTTC.

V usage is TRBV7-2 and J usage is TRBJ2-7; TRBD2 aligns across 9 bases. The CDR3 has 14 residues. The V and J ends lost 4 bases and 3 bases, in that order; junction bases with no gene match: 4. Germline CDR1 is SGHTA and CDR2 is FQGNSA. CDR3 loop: CASSYSGGLYEQYF. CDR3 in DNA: TGTGCCAGCAGCTATAGCGGGGGTCTCTACGAGCAGTACTTC.

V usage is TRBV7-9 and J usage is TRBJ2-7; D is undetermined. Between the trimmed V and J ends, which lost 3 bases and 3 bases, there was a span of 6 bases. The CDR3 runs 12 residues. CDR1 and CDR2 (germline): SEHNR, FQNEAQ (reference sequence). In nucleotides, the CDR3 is TGTGCCAGCAGCTTTGTAAACTACGAGCAGTACTTC. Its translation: CASSFVNYEQYF.

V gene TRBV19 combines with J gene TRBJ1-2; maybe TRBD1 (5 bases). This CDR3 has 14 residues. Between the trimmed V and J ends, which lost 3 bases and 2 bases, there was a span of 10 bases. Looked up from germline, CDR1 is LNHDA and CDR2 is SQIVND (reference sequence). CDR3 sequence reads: CASSMTGTNYGYTF. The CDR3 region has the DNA TGTGCCAGTAGTATGACCGGGACGAACTATGGCTACACCTTC.

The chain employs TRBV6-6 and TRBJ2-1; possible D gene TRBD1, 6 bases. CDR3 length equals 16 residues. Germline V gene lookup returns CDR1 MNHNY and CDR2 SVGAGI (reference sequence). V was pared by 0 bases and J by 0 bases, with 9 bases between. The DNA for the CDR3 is TGTGCCAGCAGTTACTCGTGGGGGCGCTCCTACAATGAGCAGTTCTTC. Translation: CASSYSWGRSYNEQFF.

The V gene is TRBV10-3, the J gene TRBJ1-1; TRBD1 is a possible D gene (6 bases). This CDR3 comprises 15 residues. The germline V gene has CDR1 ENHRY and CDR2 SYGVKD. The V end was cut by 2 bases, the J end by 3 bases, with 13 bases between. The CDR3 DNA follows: TGTGCCATCAGTGAGATGGGGGGCGGGGACACTGAAGCTTTCTTT. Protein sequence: CAISEMGGGDTEAFF.

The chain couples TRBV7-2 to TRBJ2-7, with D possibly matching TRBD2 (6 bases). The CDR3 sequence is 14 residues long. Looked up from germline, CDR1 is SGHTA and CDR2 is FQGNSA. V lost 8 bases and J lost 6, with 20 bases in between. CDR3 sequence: CASHRDPGVGEQYF. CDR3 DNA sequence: TGTGCCAGCCATCGAGACCCGGGGGTGGGCGAGCAGTACTTC.

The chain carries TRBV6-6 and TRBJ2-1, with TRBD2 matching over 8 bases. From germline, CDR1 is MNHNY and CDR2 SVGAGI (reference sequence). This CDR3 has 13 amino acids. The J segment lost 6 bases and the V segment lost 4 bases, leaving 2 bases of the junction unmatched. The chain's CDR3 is CASSLTSGNEQFF. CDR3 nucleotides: TGTGCCAGCAGTTTAACTAGCGGCAATGAGCAGTTCTTC.

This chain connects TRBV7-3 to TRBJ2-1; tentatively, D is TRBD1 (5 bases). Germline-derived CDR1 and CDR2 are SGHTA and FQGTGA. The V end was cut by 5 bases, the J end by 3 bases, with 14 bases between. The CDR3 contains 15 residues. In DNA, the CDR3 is TGTGCCAGCAGCCAGCTGGGTAGGGGCTACAATGAGCAGTTCTTC. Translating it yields CASSQLGRGYNEQFF.

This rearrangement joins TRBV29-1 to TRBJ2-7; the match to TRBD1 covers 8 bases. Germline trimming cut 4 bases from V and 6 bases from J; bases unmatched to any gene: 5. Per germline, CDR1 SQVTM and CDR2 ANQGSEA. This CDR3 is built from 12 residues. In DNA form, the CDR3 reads TGCAGCGTTGGGACAGGGTTCTCCGAGCAGTACTTC. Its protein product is CSVGTGFSEQYF.

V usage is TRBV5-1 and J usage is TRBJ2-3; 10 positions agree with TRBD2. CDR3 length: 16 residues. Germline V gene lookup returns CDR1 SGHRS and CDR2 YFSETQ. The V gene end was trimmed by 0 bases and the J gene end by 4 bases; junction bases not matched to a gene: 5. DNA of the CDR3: TGCGCCAGCAGCTTGGTAGCGGGAGGTGGCGCAGATACGCAGTATTTT. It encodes CASSLVAGGGADTQYF.

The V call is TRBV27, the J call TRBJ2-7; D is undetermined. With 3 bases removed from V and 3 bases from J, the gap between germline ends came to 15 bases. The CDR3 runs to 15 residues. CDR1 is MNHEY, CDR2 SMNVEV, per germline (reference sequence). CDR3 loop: CASSFSTPTVYEQYF. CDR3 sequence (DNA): TGTGCCAGCAGTTTTAGTACCCCGACTGTCTACGAGCAGTACTTC.

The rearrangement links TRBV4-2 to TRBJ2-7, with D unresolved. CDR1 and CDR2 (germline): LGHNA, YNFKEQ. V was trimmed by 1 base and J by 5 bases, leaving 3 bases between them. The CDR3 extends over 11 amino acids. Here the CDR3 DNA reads TGTGCCAGCAGCCAAGGTAACGAGCAGTACTTC. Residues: CASSQGNEQYF.

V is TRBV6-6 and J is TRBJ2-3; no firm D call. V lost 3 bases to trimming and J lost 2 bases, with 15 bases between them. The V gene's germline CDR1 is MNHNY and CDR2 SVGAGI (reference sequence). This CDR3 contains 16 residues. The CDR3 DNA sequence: TGTGCCAGCAGTTATCCTACCCGTCGGGTCACAGATACGCAGTATTTT. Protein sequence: CASSYPTRRVTDTQYF.

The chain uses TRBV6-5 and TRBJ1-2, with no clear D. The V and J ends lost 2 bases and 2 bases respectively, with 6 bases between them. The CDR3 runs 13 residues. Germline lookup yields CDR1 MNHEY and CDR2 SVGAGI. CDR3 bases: TGTGCCAGCAGTTACGTCAGGAACTATGGCTACACCTTC. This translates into CASSYVRNYGYTF.

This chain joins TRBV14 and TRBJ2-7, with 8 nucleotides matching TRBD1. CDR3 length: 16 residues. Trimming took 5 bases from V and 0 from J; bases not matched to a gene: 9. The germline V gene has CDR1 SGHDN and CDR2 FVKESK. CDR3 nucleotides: TGTGCCAGCAGCGGGCACCGGGACAGGCTCTCCTACGAGCAGTACTTC. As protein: CASSGHRDRLSYEQYF.

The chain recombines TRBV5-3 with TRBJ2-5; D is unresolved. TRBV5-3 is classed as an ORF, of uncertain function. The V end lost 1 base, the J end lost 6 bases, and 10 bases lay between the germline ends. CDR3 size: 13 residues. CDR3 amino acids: CARSLWQAKTQYF. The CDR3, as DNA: TGTGCCAGAAGCTTGTGGCAGGCTAAGACCCAGTACTTC.

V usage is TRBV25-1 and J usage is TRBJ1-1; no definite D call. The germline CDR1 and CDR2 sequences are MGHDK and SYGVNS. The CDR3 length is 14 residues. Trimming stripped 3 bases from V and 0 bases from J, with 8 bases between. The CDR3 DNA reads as TGTGCCAGCAGTGATCTACACATGAACACTGAAGCTTTCTTT. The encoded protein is CASSDLHMNTEAFF.

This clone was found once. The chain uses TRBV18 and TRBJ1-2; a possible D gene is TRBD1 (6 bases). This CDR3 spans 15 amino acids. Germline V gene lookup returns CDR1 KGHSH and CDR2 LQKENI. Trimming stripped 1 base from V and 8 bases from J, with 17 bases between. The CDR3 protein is CASSPRGGGGGGYTF. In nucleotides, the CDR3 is TGTGCCAGCTCACCACGCGGGGGCGGCGGAGGAGGCTACACCTTC.

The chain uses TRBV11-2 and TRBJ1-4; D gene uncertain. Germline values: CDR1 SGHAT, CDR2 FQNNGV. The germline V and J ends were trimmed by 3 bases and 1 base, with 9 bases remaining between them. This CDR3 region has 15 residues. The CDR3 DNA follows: TGTGCCAGCAGCTTGTGGGTAGGAACTAATGAAAAACTGTTTTTT. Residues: CASSLWVGTNEKLFF.

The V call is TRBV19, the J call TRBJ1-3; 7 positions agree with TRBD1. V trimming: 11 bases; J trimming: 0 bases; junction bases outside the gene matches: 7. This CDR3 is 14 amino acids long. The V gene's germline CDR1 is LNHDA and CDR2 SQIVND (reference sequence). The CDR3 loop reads CACDRASSGNTIYF. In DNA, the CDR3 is TGTGCCTGCGACAGGGCGAGCTCTGGAAACACCATATATTTT.

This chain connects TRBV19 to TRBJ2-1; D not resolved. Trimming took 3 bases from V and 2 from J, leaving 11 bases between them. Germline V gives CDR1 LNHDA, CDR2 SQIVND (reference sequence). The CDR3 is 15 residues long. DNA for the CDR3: TGTGCCAGTAGTATTGGTCGTACGGCCTACAATGAGCAGTTCTTC. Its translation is CASSIGRTAYNEQFF.

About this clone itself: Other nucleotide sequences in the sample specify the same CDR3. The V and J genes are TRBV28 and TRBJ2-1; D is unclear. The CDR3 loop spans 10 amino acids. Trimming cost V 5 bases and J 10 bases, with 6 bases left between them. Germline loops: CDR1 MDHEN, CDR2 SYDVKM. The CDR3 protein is CASSVNEQFF. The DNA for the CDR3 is TGTGCCAGCAGTGTAAACGAGCAGTTCTTC.

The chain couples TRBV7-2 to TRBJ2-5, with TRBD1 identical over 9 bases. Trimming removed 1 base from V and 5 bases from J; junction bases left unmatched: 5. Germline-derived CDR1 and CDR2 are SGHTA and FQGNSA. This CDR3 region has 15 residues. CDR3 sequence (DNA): TGTGCCAGCAGCTTAGGGGGGACAGGGAGGGAGACCCAGTACTTC. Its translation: CASSLGGTGRETQYF.

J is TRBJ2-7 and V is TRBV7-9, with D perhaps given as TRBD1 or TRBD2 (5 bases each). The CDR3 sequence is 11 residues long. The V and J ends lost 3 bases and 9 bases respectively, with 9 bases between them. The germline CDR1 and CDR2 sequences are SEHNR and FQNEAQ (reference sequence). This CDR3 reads CASSFGTGQYF. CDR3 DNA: TGTGCCAGCAGCTTCGGGACCGGGCAGTACTTC.

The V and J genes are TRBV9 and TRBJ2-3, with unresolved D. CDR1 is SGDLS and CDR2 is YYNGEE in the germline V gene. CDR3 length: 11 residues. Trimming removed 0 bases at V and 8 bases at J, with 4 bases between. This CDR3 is CASSVGITQYF. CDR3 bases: TGTGCCAGCAGCGTAGGGATTACGCAGTATTTT.